The 3 T cell receptor beta chains below were found in one sample sequenced in a study of shared clonotypes between healthy human individuals. Assay used: immunoSEQ multiplex PCR; TCRdb lists only in-frame clones, some missing. Here the sample spans approximately 2.5 million clones, around 90% being singletons. Sequenced: naive CD4+ T cells sorted from blood. Subset specified: CD45RA+ positively selected. Receptor source: a man younger than 35 in good health.

This chain uses TRBV7-2 with TRBJ2-7, with 11 bases identical to TRBD1. V lost 5 bases, J lost 3 bases, and 9 bases stayed unmatched. This CDR3 has 16 amino acids. CDR1 SGHTA and CDR2 FQGNSA come from the germline V gene. The CDR3 reads CASSLNLGTGGYEQYF. The CDR3 DNA sequence: TGTGCCAGCAGCCTTAATCTCGGGACAGGGGGCTACGAGCAGTACTTC.

The chain joins TRBV5-6 to TRBJ1-2; D is possibly TRBD1 (5 bases). CDR3 length: 15 residues. Per the germline V gene, CDR1 is SGHDT and CDR2 is YYEEEE. V shed 3 bases and J shed 2 bases, with 14 bases lying between them. CDR3 in amino acids: CASSSTGKANYGYTF. The CDR3 nucleotides read TGTGCCAGCAGCTCCACAGGAAAGGCCAACTATGGCTACACCTTC.

The chain employs TRBV5-6 and TRBJ2-1, with no clear D. The CDR3 has 17 residues. Germline V gives CDR1 SGHDT, CDR2 YYEEEE. The V end lost 0 bases, the J end lost 4 bases, and 17 bases lay between the germline ends. In DNA, the CDR3 is TGTGCCAGCAGCTTGGAACAAACCGGCGTGGTATACAATGAGCAGTTCTTC. As protein: CASSLEQTGVVYNEQFF.